A selection of T cell receptor beta chains follows, all from one sample in a study of T cells in localized non-small cell lung cancer. The protocol was immunoSEQ multiplex PCR, while the TCRdb copy is restricted to in-frame clones and leaves out a portion. The table shows under 40,000 clones, with about four fifths occurring only once. This sample comprised peripheral blood, obtained before any cancer treatment. These receptors were collected from a male donor at least 60 years old with stage III squamous cell lung carcinoma. The CDR3 runs from the conserved cysteine through the conserved F or W. Each record gives: V gene, clone size, J gene, D gene, CDR3 DNA, CDR3 protein. A D gene is named only where the DNA matches it firmly. Where a row states a size, it is once, few, many or the class of an expanded clone; other rows omit it.

TRBV5-1	-	TRBJ1-4	TRBD1	TGCGCCGGCAGCGACGACAGGGCGGCGACTAATGAAAAACTGTTTTTT	CAGSDDRAATNEKLFF
TRBV11-1	-	TRBJ1-4	-	TGTGCCAGCAGCTTAGGGCTGGGAGAAAAACTGTTTTTT	CASSLGLGEKLFF
TRBV19	-	TRBJ2-1	TRBD2	TGTGCCAGTAGATCCCCGGGACTAAACAATGAGCAGTTCTTC	CASRSPGLNNEQFF
TRBV6-1	few	TRBJ2-3	TRBD2	TGTGCCAGCAGTCGACTAGCGGGAGCGGTAGATACGCAGTATTTT	CASSRLAGAVDTQYF
TRBV5-8	-	TRBJ1-2	-	TGTGCCAGCAGCCTAGACGGGGGAGGACAGCACTATGGCTACACCTTC	CASSLDGGGQHYGYTF
TRBV11-2	-	TRBJ2-7	TRBD1	TGTGCCAGCAGCTATCATTTCCCTGGGACAGGAAACTCCTACGAGCAGTACTTC	CASSYHFPGTGNSYEQYF
TRBV19	-	TRBJ1-5	-	TGTGCCAGTAGCCTGGAATGGCAGCGGCCCCAGCATTTT	CASSLEWQRPQHF
TRBV19	once	TRBJ1-3	-	TGTGCCAGTAGTACGAGAAACACCATATATTTT	CASSTRNTIYF
TRBV13	-	TRBJ2-7	-	TGTGCCAGCAGCCCTACCGACAGGCACGAGCAGTACTTC	CASSPTDRHEQYF
TRBV9	-	TRBJ2-3	-	TGTGCCAGCAGCGTAAGGGAGGGGGGTTTCACAGATACGCAGTATTTT	CASSVREGGFTDTQYF
TRBV25-1	-	TRBJ2-5	-	TGTGCCAGCAGCCTCTCGAGAGGGGACCAAGAGACCCAGTACTTC	CASSLSRGDQETQYF
TRBV5-6	-	TRBJ1-3	TRBD1	TGTGCCAGCAGCTCGGGACAGGCCTCTGGAAACACCATATATTTT	CASSSGQASGNTIYF
TRBV5-1	-	TRBJ2-3	-	TGCGCCAGCAGCTCGGCGGGGAGCCTCACAGATACGCAGTATTTT	CASSSAGSLTDTQYF
TRBV30	-	TRBJ1-5	-	TGTGCCTGGAGTGGCTCAGGGGACAATCAGCCCCAGCATTTT	CAWSGSGDNQPQHF
TRBV6-4	-	TRBJ2-1	TRBD2	TGTGCCAGCAGTCCGTTAGCGGGACGGCTTACCACGAATGAGCAGTTCTTC	CASSPLAGRLTTNEQFF
TRBV7-8	-	TRBJ2-3	TRBD2	TGTGCCAGCAGCTTAGTTGCGGGGGACGGCACAGATACGCAGTATTTT	CASSLVAGDGTDTQYF
TRBV4-2	-	TRBJ1-2	TRBD1	TGTGCCAGCAGCCAAGAGTTAAGGGACAGGGGGCTCTATGGCTACACCTTC	CASSQELRDRGLYGYTF
TRBV10-3	-	TRBJ2-1	-	TGTGCCATCAGTGACCCCGGGGCCTACAATGAGCAGTTCTTC	CAISDPGAYNEQFF
TRBV7-8	-	TRBJ1-4	-	TGTGCCAGCAGCCTAGGGGGGTGGCTGTCTAATGAAAAACTGTTTTTT	CASSLGGWLSNEKLFF
TRBV19	-	TRBJ2-3	TRBD2	TGTGCCAGTAGTAACTTAGCGGGGGCCTTTACAGATACGCAGTATTTT	CASSNLAGAFTDTQYF
TRBV25-1	once	TRBJ2-1	-	TGTGCCAGCAGTGACGGCTACTACAATGAGCAGTTCTTC	CASSDGYYNEQFF
TRBV4-1	-	TRBJ2-1	-	TGCGCCAGCAGTTTTAGACAAGACCGATGGGCTAGCAATGAGCAGTTCTTC	CASSFRQDRWASNEQFF
TRBV6-6	few	TRBJ1-2	TRBD1	TGTGCCAGCAGCTCCATAGACAGGGGCTCCTATGGCTACACCTTC	CASSSIDRGSYGYTF
TRBV11-2	-	TRBJ1-4	-	TGTGCCAGCAGCTTAGGAAGGGGGTTCAGGGGTAGTGAAAAACTGTTTTTT	CASSLGRGFRGSEKLFF
TRBV7-2	-	TRBJ1-2	-	TGTGCCAGCGGGCAGGGCGACTATGGCTACACCTTC	CASGQGDYGYTF
TRBV30	-	TRBJ2-3	TRBD2	TGTGCCTGGAGTAGCGGGGGGGCCACAGATACGCAGTATTTT	CAWSSGGATDTQYF
TRBV5-1	-	TRBJ2-5	TRBD2	TGCGCCAGCAGGATTGGGGGACTAGCGGAAGAGACCCAGTACTTC	CASRIGGLAEETQYF
TRBV4-2	-	TRBJ2-5	TRBD2	TGTGCCAGCAGCCAGACTAGCGGAGTCCAAGAGACCCAGTACTTC	CASSQTSGVQETQYF
TRBV18	-	TRBJ1-5	-	TGTGCCAGCTCACCACCGGGGAGGACCGGGGAGCCCCAGCATTTT	CASSPPGRTGEPQHF
TRBV2	-	TRBJ2-5	-	TGTGCCAGCAGGCCAGCGGGTGAGACCCAGTACTTC	CASRPAGETQYF
TRBV15	-	TRBJ2-7	TRBD1	TGTGCCACCAGCGGGACAGGGACCTTCAACGAGCAGTACTTC	CATSGTGTFNEQYF
TRBV6-1	-	TRBJ2-2	-	TGTGCCAGCAGTACCGGGATATGGAACACCGGGGAGCTGTTTTTT	CASSTGIWNTGELFF
TRBV4-1	-	TRBJ1-5	-	TGCGCCAGCAGCCAAGAGGACCTTAGCAATCAGCCCCAGCATTTT	CASSQEDLSNQPQHF
TRBV2	medium-sized	TRBJ1-1	-	TGTGCCAGCAGCCTCGGGTTTGAAGCTTTCTTT	CASSLGFEAFF
TRBV29-1	-	TRBJ2-5	TRBD1	TGCAGCGTTGGACAGGGGCAAGAGACCCAGTACTTC	CSVGQGQETQYF
TRBV9	-	TRBJ2-1	TRBD2	TGTGCCAGCAGCGCTCACCATCTCACTAGCGGGAGGAACAATGAGCAGTTCTTC	CASSAHHLTSGRNNEQFF
TRBV7-2	-	TRBJ2-1	TRBD1	TGTGCCAGCAGCTTAGGGGGACAGGCCTACAATGAGCAGTTCTTC	CASSLGGQAYNEQFF
TRBV7-3	-	TRBJ2-2	-	TGTGCCAGCAGCTTAAGTAACACCAACACCGGGGAGCTGTTTTTT	CASSLSNTNTGELFF
TRBV6-1	-	TRBJ2-1	TRBD2	TGTGCCAGCAGTAGGACTAGCCCTAACAATGAGCAGTTCTTC	CASSRTSPNNEQFF
TRBV29-1	-	TRBJ2-7	-	TGCAGCGTTGGAGGTACCACGCCCTTAGGCGAGCAGTACTTC	CSVGGTTPLGEQYF
TRBV30	-	TRBJ1-6	-	TGTGCCCGACAAACAGATTTCAATTCACCCCTCCACTTT	CARQTDFNSPLHF
TRBV10-1	once	TRBJ2-7	TRBD1	TGCGCCAGCAGCGGGACAGAGAGCTCCTACGAGCAGTACTTC	CASSGTESSYEQYF
TRBV19	few	TRBJ1-1	-	TGTGCCAGTAGTATGGTGGGGAACACTGAAGCTTTCTTT	CASSMVGNTEAFF
TRBV6-1	once	TRBJ1-1	TRBD1	TGTGCCAGCAGTGAAATTAGGGGACAGGGAGGCACTGAAGCTTTCTTT	CASSEIRGQGGTEAFF
TRBV27	-	TRBJ1-6	TRBD1	TGTGCCAGCGGGGACAGGGAGGCCTATAATTCACCCCTCCACTTT	CASGDREAYNSPLHF
TRBV7-9	-	TRBJ2-7	-	TGTGCCAGCAGCTTGGGGTTTAGCGGTCTCTCCTACGAGCAGTACTTC	CASSLGFSGLSYEQYF
TRBV10-3	few	TRBJ2-5	-	TGTGCCATCAAGGACAACGGGAGTCAAGAGACCCAGTACTTC	CAIKDNGSQETQYF
TRBV11-2	-	TRBJ1-1	-	TGTGCCAGCAGCTTATCCGGGGGGAACACTGAAGCTTTCTTT	CASSLSGGNTEAFF
TRBV6-6	-	TRBJ1-2	-	TGTGCCAGCAGTTACGGGCAGGGCCATGGCTACACCTTC	CASSYGQGHGYTF
TRBV10-2	-	TRBJ1-2	-	TGCGCCAGCAGTGAGTCACAAGGGTTCGGGGGCTACACCTTC	CASSESQGFGGYTF